The next 31 T cell receptor beta chains were all read from a single sample in a study of early T cells in non-severe SARS-CoV-2 infection. From the 5' RACE reads, TCRdb called clonotypes with MiXCR, one entry per CDR3 protein. The profile shows roughly 30,000 distinct CDR3 sequences, roughly 4.3% of them singletons. What was sequenced was whole blood. These receptors came from an adult who was a healthcare worker with PCR-confirmed SARS-CoV-2 infection or an uninfected control (not recorded which).

The chain employs TRBV12-2 and TRBJ2-7. TRBV12-2 is a listed pseudogene. CDR3 length: 12 residues. The chain's CDR3 is CASRLPGQRQYF. The CDR3 DNA is TGTGCAAGTCGCTTGCCAGGCCAAAGGCAGTACTTC.

This clonotype was seen more than once but under ten times. CDR3 amino acids: CASSYRQGLGVTDTQYF. The CDR3 DNA reads as TGTGCCAGCAGTTACCGCCAGGGACTCGGGGTCACAGATACGCAGTATTTT. This chain links TRBV6-5 with TRBJ2-3; perhaps TRBD2 as D (6 bases). This CDR3 spans 17 amino acids. Germline V gene sequence: CDR1 MNHEY, CDR2 SVGAGI. V was cut by 2 bases and J by 2 bases, with 17 bases left in between.

This clonotype was seen repeatedly, ten times or more. CDR3 bases: TGTGCCAGCAGCTCGGGGACTAGCGGGGGCACCCAAGAGACCCAGTACTTC. Protein: CASSSGTSGGTQETQYF. V is TRBV7-2 and J is TRBJ2-5; 14 bases align to TRBD2. V gave up 4 bases and J gave up 1 base; unmatched junction bases: 5. Germline loops: CDR1 SGHTA, CDR2 FQGNSA. The CDR3 totals 17 residues.

In this sample, this clonotype turned up a few times. The chain couples TRBV19 to TRBJ2-6; the match to TRBD2 covers 12 bases. The CDR3 sequence is 19 residues long. The germline CDR1 and CDR2 sequences are LNHDA and SQIVND (reference sequence). V lost 3 bases and J lost 0; bases outside the gene matches: 6. The DNA of the CDR3 is TGTGCCAGTAGTATCCGACTAGCGGGAGATCTCTCTGGGGCCAACGTCCTGACTTTC. Its protein is CASSIRLAGDLSGANVLTF.

The rearrangement uses TRBV4-2 and TRBJ2-7; the D gene could be TRBD1 or TRBD2 (5 bases each). From germline, CDR1 is LGHNA and CDR2 YNFKEQ. V lost 2 bases to trimming and J lost 3 bases, with 14 bases between them. The CDR3 has 15 residues. This CDR3 reads CASSQRDDRDYEQYF. DNA for the CDR3: TGTGCCAGCAGCCAAAGGGACGATAGGGACTACGAGCAGTACTTC.

This sequence joins TRBV20-1 and TRBJ1-6, with D uncertain. V lost 1 base and J 4 bases, leaving 5 bases between the germline ends. The CDR3 consists of 13 residues. CDR1 DFQATT and CDR2 SNEGSKA come from the germline V gene (reference sequence). As DNA, the CDR3 is TGCAGTGCTAGAGTCGGTTATAATTCACCCCTCCACTTT. It specifies CSARVGYNSPLHF.

In its sample, this clonotype was seen many times. This chain joins TRBV30 and TRBJ2-2; 8 nucleotides agree with TRBD2. The CDR3 sequence is 12 residues long. V shed 0 bases, J shed 17 bases, and the junction held 8 bases outside the gene matches. Germline V gene sequence: CDR1 GTSNPN, CDR2 SVGIG (reference sequence). CDR3: CAWSVSGRAYFF. CDR3 in DNA: TGTGCCTGGAGTGTTTCCGGGAGGGCCTATTTTTTT.

This clonotype was seen many times. The chain has TRBV7-6 and TRBJ2-2; 10 bases line up with TRBD2. Germline V lookup: CDR1 SGHVS, CDR2 FNYEAQ. The CDR3 is 17 amino acids. The V segment lost 5 bases and the J segment 5 bases; nucleotides outside the gene matches: 11. The CDR3 is CASSPGASGRGTGELFF. The CDR3 region has the DNA TGTGCCAGCAGCCCAGGGGCTAGCGGGAGAGGAACCGGGGAGCTGTTTTTT.

This clonotype was seen ten or more times. V and J are TRBV7-6 and TRBJ2-5; D not certain. The germline V gene has CDR1 SGHVS and CDR2 FNYEAQ. V was clipped by 5 bases and J by 4 bases, with 8 bases between them. The CDR3 has 12 residues. CDR3 protein: CASSPTGETQYF. As DNA, the CDR3 is TGTGCCAGCAGCCCCACCGGAGAGACCCAGTACTTC. The variable domain in full, with the rest retrieved from reference TRBV7-6 and TRBJ2-5, is GAGVSQSPRYKVTKRGQDVALRCDPISGHVSLYWYRQALGQGPEFLTYFNYEAQQDKSGLPNDRFSAERPEGSISTLTIQRTEQRDSAMYRCASSPTGETQYFGPGTRLLVL.

The V and J genes are TRBV11-3 and TRBJ2-7; TRBD1 might be the D (5 bases). The V gene lost 4 bases and the J gene lost 2 bases, with 15 bases spanning the gap. This CDR3 comprises 15 residues. Germline-derived CDR1 and CDR2 are SGHNT and YENEEA. CDR3 loop: CASSSGGGAPYEQYF. In nucleotides, the CDR3 is TGTGCCAGCAGCTCCGGTGGTGGGGCCCCCTACGAGCAGTACTTC.

The table lists this clonotype with a few counts. This sequence joins TRBV14 and TRBJ2-3, with D unresolved. Germline CDR1 and CDR2: SGHDN and FVKESK. The CDR3 is made up of 15 amino acids. V lost 6 bases and J lost 0, with 13 bases in between. Here the CDR3 reads CASSKNSHSTDTQYF. As DNA, the CDR3 is TGTGCCAGCAGTAAAAACAGCCATAGCACAGATACGCAGTATTTT.

This clonotype was counted ten times or more. The chain carries TRBV7-9 and TRBJ2-1, with 7 bases identical to TRBD1. Germline V gene data show CDR1 as SEHNR and CDR2 as FQNEAQ (reference sequence). There are 15 residues in the CDR3. V lost 4 bases, J lost 1 base, and 4 bases stayed unmatched. The CDR3 DNA is TGTGCCAGCAGCTCTCGACAGGGATCCTACAATGAGCAGTTCTTC. Translating it yields CASSSRQGSYNEQFF.

This clonotype was detected ten times or more. The rearrangement links TRBV20-1 to TRBJ1-1; D gene unclear. Trimming shortened V by 3 bases and J by 4 bases, and 9 bases separated the two germline ends. Germline CDR1 DFQATT, CDR2 SNEGSKA (reference sequence). CDR3 length: 12 residues. In DNA, the CDR3 is TGCAGTGCTAGGGGAGGCATCACTGAAGCTTTCTTT. Amino acid sequence: CSARGGITEAFF.

This clonotype showed up just a few times. The chain has TRBV7-8 and TRBJ2-7; TRBD2 aligns across 10 bases. This CDR3 region has 14 residues. The J segment lost 6 bases and the V segment lost 5 bases, leaving 7 bases of the junction unmatched. Germline V CDR1 and CDR2: SGHVS, FQNEAQ. The CDR3 DNA reads TGTGCCAGCAGCCAAACTAGCGGGACTAGCGAGCAGTACTTC. Translated, it gives CASSQTSGTSEQYF.

This clonotype was seen repeatedly, ten times or more. V usage is TRBV3-1 and J usage is TRBJ2-3; the D gene is possibly TRBD2 (5 bases). In germline, CDR1 is LGHDT, CDR2 YNNKEL (reference sequence). The CDR3 contains 14 residues. V lost 4 bases and J 4 bases, leaving 12 bases between the germline ends. CDR3 residues: CASSPMGSSDTQYF. CDR3 DNA sequence: TGTGCCAGCAGCCCCATGGGGAGTTCAGATACGCAGTATTTT.

V is TRBV2 and J is TRBJ2-2; D call uncertain. Trimming took off 10 bases at V and 1 base at J, with 13 bases between the two ends. CDR3 length equals 14 residues. Germline lookup yields CDR1 SNHLY and CDR2 FYNNEI. The CDR3 loop is CATKSYRNTGELFF. The CDR3 DNA sequence: TGTGCCACAAAGAGCTACAGGAACACCGGGGAGCTGTTTTTT.

This sequence joins TRBV9 and TRBJ2-3; no definite D call. Germline V gene sequence: CDR1 SGDLS, CDR2 YYNGEE. Trimming stripped 0 bases from V and 1 base from J, with 9 bases between. There are 15 residues in the CDR3. CDR3 bases: TGTGCCAGCAGCGTAGGGTCTACTCGCACAGATACGCAGTATTTT. It is translated as CASSVGSTRTDTQYF.

This clonotype was found many times. This chain connects TRBV7-6 to TRBJ2-1; D remains ambiguous. The V end was cut by 3 bases, the J end by 4 bases, with 7 bases between. The CDR3 has 13 residues. In germline, CDR1 is SGHVS, CDR2 FNYEAQ. CDR3 bases: TGTGCCAGCAGCTTCGGAGAGTACAATGAGCAGTTCTTC. It encodes CASSFGEYNEQFF.

This clonotype was seen only a few times. Here the CDR3 DNA reads TGTGCCAGCACACGACCCAGAAGCTCCTACAATGAGCAGTTCTTC. Translation gives CASTRPRSSYNEQFF. The genes are TRBV2 and TRBJ2-1; D gene uncertain. CDR3 size: 15 residues. Germline assignment: CDR1 SNHLY and CDR2 FYNNEI. V was pared by 7 bases and J by 0 bases, with 13 bases between. The full variable domain, with the rest looked up from reference TRBV2 and TRBJ2-1, is EPEVTQTPSHQVTQMGQEVILRCVPISNHLYFYWYRQILGQKVEFLVSFYNNEISEKSEIFDDQFSVERPDGSNFTLKIRSTKLEDSAMYFCASTRPRSSYNEQFFGPGTRLTVL.

The rearrangement links TRBV5-1 to TRBJ2-7; D is unresolved. There are 13 residues in the CDR3. Germline values: CDR1 SGHRS, CDR2 YFSETQ. The germline V and J ends were trimmed by 0 bases and 9 bases, with 13 bases remaining between them. CDR3 in amino acids: CASSLEPGHRQYF. CDR3 in DNA: TGCGCCAGCAGCTTGGAACCCGGCCACCGGCAGTACTTC.

This clonotype was recorded many times. The J gene is TRBJ2-7, the V gene TRBV29-1, with a weak D call TRBD1 (6 bases). Germline V lookup: CDR1 SQVTM, CDR2 ANQGSEA. V was pared by 2 bases and J by 6 bases, with 11 bases between. This CDR3 is 12 amino acids long. The CDR3 nucleotides are TGCAGCGTTGAACAGGGGTTGGGCGAGCAGTACTTC. The encoded protein is CSVEQGLGEQYF.

In this sample, this clonotype turned up a few times. The CDR3 region has the DNA TGTGCCAGCAGTTACTTATCTAGCGGGGGGAGAGATACGCAGTATTTT. Protein: CASSYLSSGGRDTQYF. The chain is built from TRBV6-5 and TRBJ2-3, with TRBD2 identical over 11 bases. The length of the CDR3 is 16 residues. Trimming cost V 1 base and J 5 bases; bases outside gene matches: 5. The V gene's germline CDR1 is MNHEY and CDR2 SVGAGI.

This clonotype was seen a few times. J is TRBJ1-6 and V is TRBV7-2, with a possible D match to TRBD1 (6 bases). Germline V lookup: CDR1 SGHTA, CDR2 FQGNSA. The CDR3 extends over 13 amino acids. V lost 4 bases to trimming and J lost 9 bases, with 10 bases between them. CDR3 nucleotide sequence: TGTGCCAGCAGCTCCCAGGGGTTTTCACCCCTCCACTTT. It encodes CASSSQGFSPLHF.

Regarding this clonotype: A single base separates this from a much larger clone, so it may be a read error. This rearrangement joins TRBV6-2 or TRBV6-3 to TRBJ2-2; D tentatively reads TRBD1 or TRBD2 (6 bases each). The germline V gene encodes CDR1 MNHEY and CDR2 SVGEGT. The CDR3 extends over 14 amino acids. The CDR3 nucleotides read TGTGCCAGCAGCCGGGACACGGAACCCGGGGGGCTGTTTTTT. This translates into CASSRDTEPGGLFF.

J is TRBJ1-1 and V is TRBV29-1; no reliable D call. Looked up from germline, CDR1 is SQVTM and CDR2 is ANQGSEA. This CDR3 comprises 12 residues. Deletions cut 4 bases from V and 2 bases from J, with 8 bases between. CDR3: CSVAWANTEAFF. The CDR3 DNA reads as TGCAGCGTTGCCTGGGCTAACACTGAAGCTTTCTTT.

J is TRBJ1-1 and V is TRBV3-1, with D hard to call. Deletions cut 4 bases from V and 4 bases from J, with 7 bases between. Per germline, CDR1 LGHDT and CDR2 YNNKEL (reference sequence). The CDR3 consists of 12 residues. The CDR3 region is CASSPDFTEAFF. DNA for the CDR3: TGTGCCAGCAGCCCGGACTTCACTGAAGCTTTCTTT.

V usage is TRBV6-5 and J usage is TRBJ1-5, with TRBD1 matching 11 bases. CDR1 is MNHEY and CDR2 is SVGAGI in the germline V gene. There are 15 residues in the CDR3. Trimming removed 6 bases from V and 1 base from J; junction bases left unmatched: 2. In DNA, the CDR3 is TGTGCCAGCAGCCGGGACAGGGGGAGCAATCAGCCCCAGCATTTT. Residues: CASSRDRGSNQPQHF.

The table lists this clonotype with many counts. J is TRBJ2-3 and V is TRBV27; the D gene could be TRBD1 or TRBD2 (5 bases each). Germline V gene lookup returns CDR1 MNHEY and CDR2 SMNVEV (reference sequence). Deletions cut 6 bases from V and 1 base from J, with 26 bases between. This CDR3 is 19 amino acids long. The chain's CDR3 is CASSLSGTSGELGTDTQYF. Written as DNA, the CDR3 is TGTGCCAGCAGCCTTTCCGGGACCAGTGGAGAACTGGGCACAGATACGCAGTATTTT.

This clonotype was counted ten times or more. The chain links TRBV20-1 to TRBJ2-7; TRBD2 matches 12 bases. The CDR3 sequence is 16 residues long. CDR1 and CDR2 (germline): DFQATT, SNEGSKA (reference sequence). V was pared by 1 base and J by 3 bases, with 7 bases of the junction left unmatched. Here the CDR3 reads CSARGLAGDVSYEQYF. CDR3 DNA: TGCAGTGCTAGAGGACTAGCGGGAGATGTTAGCTACGAGCAGTACTTC.

The chain combines TRBV20-1 with TRBJ2-1, with 14 bases identical to TRBD2. Germline V lookup: CDR1 DFQATT, CDR2 SNEGSKA (reference sequence). The CDR3 is 15 amino acids. V shed 5 bases, J shed 6 bases, and the junction held 6 bases outside the gene matches. The CDR3 protein is CSASGLAGGANEQFF. In DNA, the CDR3 is TGCAGTGCTTCCGGACTAGCGGGAGGTGCCAATGAGCAGTTCTTC.

As for this clonotype: Since a much larger clone is just one base distant, this may be a read error. The CDR3 spells CASSFAGEESQYF. DNA for the CDR3: TGTGCCAGCAGCTTTGCGGGAGAGGAGAGCCAGTACTTC. The V call is TRBV11-2, the J call TRBJ2-5; the match to TRBD2 covers 7 bases. This CDR3 has 13 amino acids. CDR1 is SGHAT, CDR2 FQNNGV, per germline. The full variable domain, in which reference TRBV11-2 and TRBJ2-5 provide the parts outside the CDR3, is EAGVAQSPRYKIIEKRQSVAFWCNPISGHATLYWYQQILGQGPKLLIQFQNNGVVDDSQLPKDRFSAERLKGVDSTLKIQPAKLEDSAVYLCASSFAGEESQYFGPGTRLLVL.